The rows below give T cell receptor beta chains drawn from one sample of a study of blood T cell repertoires in COVID-19. Clones were sequenced by immunoSEQ multiplex PCR, and TCRdb holds only the in-frame ones, with some missing. The table includes approximately 170,000 clones, under 90% detected once. The sequenced sample consisted of peripheral blood. All receptors derive from a woman of 80 years or more with active or convalescent COVID-19. CDR3s include the opening cysteine and the closing phenylalanine or tryptophan. Each record gives: clone size, J gene, D gene, V gene, CDR3 protein, CDR3 DNA. D genes are given only for firm matches. The size of a clone is reported for some rows only, either as once, few or many, or as a class for expanded clones.

>NA|TRBJ2-1|NA|TRBV5-1
CASSSLVAEYNEQFF
TGCGCCAGCAGCTCTCTTGTGGCGGAGTACAATGAGCAGTTCTTC
>NA|TRBJ2-3|NA|TRBV18
CASSPLEGTQYF
TGTGCCAGCTCACCTCTCGAGGGTACGCAGTATTTT
>NA|TRBJ1-1|TRBD1|TRBV19
CASSSDRGFNTEAFF
TGTGCCAGTAGTTCGGACAGGGGATTCAACACTGAAGCTTTCTTT
>NA|TRBJ2-5|NA|TRBV6-5
CASSLGQLASETQYF
TGTGCCAGCAGCTTGGGACAATTGGCGAGCGAGACCCAGTACTTC
>few|TRBJ2-5|NA|TRBV18
CASSREGHPQETQYF
TGTGCCAGCTCAAGGGAGGGACACCCACAAGAGACCCAGTACTTC
>few|TRBJ2-1|NA|TRBV19
CASSEVAYPYNEQFF
TGTGCCAGTAGCGAGGTAGCCTACCCCTACAATGAGCAGTTCTTC
>NA|TRBJ1-1|TRBD1|TRBV19
CASSLTQGARAFF
TGTGCCAGTAGTTTAACACAGGGGGCAAGGGCTTTCTTT
>NA|TRBJ1-1|TRBD1|TRBV7-3
CASSSSTGETEAFF
TGTGCCAGCAGCTCCTCTACAGGGGAGACTGAAGCTTTCTTT
>NA|TRBJ2-1|TRBD2|TRBV7-3
CASSLVSGGKQFF
TGTGCCAGCAGCTTAGTTAGCGGGGGCAAGCAGTTCTTC
>NA|TRBJ1-1|NA|TRBV11-2
CASSLEGQDEAFF
TGTGCCAGCAGCTTAGAGGGGCAGGATGAAGCTTTCTTT
>NA|TRBJ1-5|TRBD1|TRBV19
CASSAGQGPGGQPQHF
TGTGCCAGTAGTGCCGGACAGGGTCCTGGCGGCCAGCCCCAGCATTTT
>few|TRBJ1-1|TRBD1|TRBV18
CASSPGDRPKNTEAFF
TGTGCCAGCTCACCAGGGGACAGGCCCAAAAACACTGAAGCTTTCTTT
>NA|TRBJ2-5|TRBD2|TRBV7-3
CASSLTTSGGETQYF
TGTGCCAGCAGCTTAACTACTAGCGGTGGAGAGACCCAGTACTTC
>NA|TRBJ2-1|NA|TRBV2
CASSSSQTYNEQFF
TGTGCCAGCAGCTCTAGCCAGACTTACAATGAGCAGTTCTTC
>NA|TRBJ2-7|NA|TRBV13
CASSFRGAFSYEQYF
TGTGCCAGCAGCTTCAGGGGAGCTTTTTCCTACGAGCAGTACTTC
>NA|TRBJ2-1|NA|TRBV1
CTSSQPGLSSYNEQFF
TGCACCAGCAGCCAGCCGGGACTTAGCTCCTACAATGAGCAGTTCTTC
>few|TRBJ1-5|NA|TRBV19
CASSTQGRNQPQHF
TGTGCCAGTAGTACACAGGGAAGGAATCAGCCCCAGCATTTT
>NA|TRBJ1-2|NA|TRBV7-9
CASSRYRDGYTF
TGTGCCAGCAGCAGGTACAGGGATGGCTACACCTTC
>NA|TRBJ2-2|TRBD2|TRBV19
CASSTSGLGTGELFF
TGTGCCAGTAGTACTAGCGGGCTCGGTACCGGGGAGCTGTTTTTT
>NA|TRBJ2-1|NA|TRBV27
CASSFRGTPAGTEFSYNEQFF
TGTGCCAGCAGTTTCCGCGGGACCCCGGCGGGTACTGAATTCTCCTACAATGAGCAGTTCTTC
>NA|TRBJ1-2|NA|TRBV19
CASSIYTGRDYGYTF
TGTGCCAGTAGTATTTATACAGGGAGAGACTATGGCTACACCTTC
>NA|TRBJ1-4|TRBD1|TRBV12-5
CASGSHGQVEKLFF
TGTGCTAGTGGTTCTCATGGACAGGTAGAAAAACTGTTTTTT
>NA|TRBJ2-7|NA|TRBV6-5
CASSFRGTSYEQYF
TGTGCCAGCAGTTTCCGCGGCACCAGCTACGAGCAGTACTTC
>NA|TRBJ2-1|TRBD1|TRBV3-1/TRBV3-2
CASSHRGTDNNEQFF
TGTGCCAGCAGCCATCGAGGGACAGACAACAATGAGCAGTTCTTC
>NA|TRBJ1-4|NA|TRBV15
CATSTSYEKLFF
TGTGCCACCAGCACCTCCTATGAAAAACTGTTTTTT
>NA|TRBJ1-1|TRBD1|TRBV5-4
CASSFKGAAEAFF
TGTGCCAGCAGCTTCAAGGGGGCCGCGGAAGCTTTCTTT
>NA|TRBJ1-4|NA|TRBV7-2
CASSLDSRGGEKLFF
TGTGCCAGCAGCTTAGATTCCAGGGGAGGGGAAAAACTGTTTTTT
>NA|TRBJ2-3|NA|TRBV7-8
CASSLFSGWNTDTQYF
TGTGCCAGCAGCTTATTCTCCGGGTGGAACACAGATACGCAGTATTTT
>many|TRBJ2-3|NA|TRBV3-1/TRBV3-2
CAPGSHPDTQYF
TGTGCCCCCGGGAGTCACCCAGATACGCAGTATTTT
>NA|TRBJ1-2|NA|TRBV6-1
CASSEGLSYYGYTF
TGTGCCAGCAGTGAAGGGCTCTCGTACTATGGCTACACCTTC
>few|TRBJ2-1|NA|TRBV12-5
CASGLGQAVGNEQFF
TGTGCTAGTGGTTTGGGACAGGCAGTCGGCAATGAGCAGTTCTTC
>NA|TRBJ2-1|TRBD2|TRBV5-1
CASSLSTSGGNEQFF
TGCGCCAGCAGCTTGAGCACTAGCGGAGGCAATGAGCAGTTCTTC
>NA|TRBJ1-1|TRBD1|TRBV9
CASSAGQGAKGPRDTEAFF
TGTGCCAGCAGCGCGGGACAGGGGGCGAAGGGGCCGCGTGACACTGAAGCTTTCTTT
>NA|TRBJ1-3|TRBD1|TRBV6-1
CASSESGGRNTIYF
TGTGCCAGCAGTGAATCAGGGGGCCGAAACACCATATATTTT
>NA|TRBJ1-5|NA|TRBV5-1
CASSLGTNQPQHF
TGCGCCAGCAGCTTGGGAACTAATCAGCCCCAGCATTTT
>NA|TRBJ1-1|NA|TRBV6-5
CASRAGTLNTEAFF
TGTGCCAGCAGGGCCGGGACACTGAACACTGAAGCTTTCTTT
>NA|TRBJ2-1|NA|TRBV7-9
CASNDRGRSPEQFF
TGTGCCAGCAACGACAGAGGGAGGTCTCCCGAGCAGTTCTTC
>NA|TRBJ2-7|NA|TRBV28
CASSLRRGLYEQYF
TGTGCCAGCAGTTTAAGAAGAGGGCTCTACGAGCAGTACTTC
>NA|TRBJ1-1|NA|TRBV11-2
CASSLVLQGNTEAFF
TGTGCCAGCAGCTTAGTCCTTCAGGGGAACACTGAAGCTTTCTTT
>NA|TRBJ2-3|TRBD1|TRBV10-3
CAIAPRQGIDTQYF
TGTGCCATCGCCCCGAGACAGGGGATAGATACGCAGTATTTT
>NA|TRBJ2-3|NA|TRBV5-1
CASSLQGPSTDTQYF
TGCGCCAGCAGCTTGCAGGGTCCGAGCACAGATACGCAGTATTTT
>NA|TRBJ2-7|NA|TRBV5-6
CASSLAGSYEQYF
TGTGCCAGCAGCTTGGCGGGGTCCTACGAGCAGTACTTC
>NA|TRBJ1-1|NA|TRBV6-5
CASSFLRGEAFF
TGTGCCAGCAGTTTCCTCAGGGGCGAAGCTTTCTTT
>NA|TRBJ1-1|NA|TRBV4-2
CASSHSGTDEAFF
TGTGCCAGCAGCCACTCAGGCACAGACGAAGCTTTCTTT
>NA|TRBJ1-4|NA|TRBV18
CASSPSGTRNEKLFF
TGTGCCAGCTCACCAAGCGGGACACGGAATGAAAAACTGTTTTTT
>NA|TRBJ2-5|NA|TRBV27
CASSFGVQETQYF
TGTGCCAGCAGTTTCGGGGTCCAAGAGACCCAGTACTTC
>NA|TRBJ1-6|NA|TRBV5-1
CASTVKGDSPLHF
TGCGCCAGCACCGTTAAGGGAGACTCACCCCTCCACTTT
>NA|TRBJ1-2|NA|TRBV6-6
CASTANPEVYGYTF
TGTGCCAGCACCGCGAACCCAGAGGTCTATGGCTACACCTTC
>NA|TRBJ2-5|TRBD1|TRBV5-4
CASSLEGGRGYQETQYF
TGTGCCAGCAGCTTGGAAGGGGGCAGGGGGTACCAAGAGACCCAGTACTTC
>NA|TRBJ2-5|TRBD1|TRBV5-4
CASSLLTGGMQETQYF
TGTGCCAGCAGCTTGCTCACAGGGGGCATGCAAGAGACCCAGTACTTC
>once|TRBJ1-2|NA|TRBV27
CASSLGPHHAYGYTF
TGTGCCAGCAGTTTAGGGCCTCACCACGCCTATGGCTACACCTTC
>NA|TRBJ2-5|NA|TRBV9
CASSGNLAAQETQYF
TGTGCCAGCAGCGGGAACTTAGCTGCCCAAGAGACCCAGTACTTC
>NA|TRBJ2-7|TRBD2|TRBV7-6
CASSVTGGTGTSGYEQYF
TGTGCCAGCAGCGTGACAGGGGGGACCGGGACTAGCGGCTACGAGCAGTACTTC